The present entry profiles one T cell receptor (beta chain) with its context. Its antigen remains unknown. A much larger clone differs from this one at a single base, so this may be a read error. These data originate in a study of blood T cells in healthy people across ages. Study summary: About one barcoded beta molecule per two T cells was the capture yield of template switching. Study-wide points: In older individuals, TCR beta diversity per million T cells was lower, falling roughly linearly with age.

Sample-barcoded 5' priming and a J-beta primer mix drove a second PCR of about 6 to 11 cycles. The study obtained at least 2.5 million CDR3-containing paired-end reads from every sample. Via MiXCR, TCRdb re-called the 5' RACE reads, giving one row per CDR3 protein. This table has roughly 680,000 distinct CDR3 sequences, over 40% appearing once. The germline CDR1 and CDR2 sequences are MGHDK and SYGVNS. The CDR3 has 12 amino acids. Trimming left V 3 bases short and J 7 bases short, with 10 bases between. Each sample yielded at least 6 million isolated PBMCs. The clonotype comes from a woman aged 80 or older in good health. The gene calls are TRBV25-1 and TRBJ2-7, with D tentatively TRBD1 (5 bases). Sample: blood. CDR3 nucleotide sequence: TGTGCCAGCAGTGACAGGGCTAATGAGCAGTACTTC. Residues: CASSDRANEQYF.